This section outlines one T cell receptor beta chain sequence together with its context. Using immunoSEQ multiplex PCR, the repertoire was profiled, and TCRdb retains in-frame clones only, with some absent. In the table there are 50,000 to 60,000 clones, around 86% of which are singletons. CDR1 and CDR2 (germline): SGHRS, YFSETQ. The CDR3 is 14 residues long. Trimming pared 4 bases from V and 8 bases from J, leaving 18 bases between. This specimen belongs to a study of T cells in localized non-small cell lung cancer. This chain uses TRBV5-1 with TRBJ1-1, with no clear D. This specimen was PBMCs, taken before any cancer treatment. The TCR comes from a female donor with stage II lung adenocarcinoma. The CDR3 spells CASSLTMEAQEAFF. Written as DNA, the CDR3 is TGCGCCAGCAGCCTGACCATGGAAGCTCAGGAAGCTTTCTTT.